Listed below are T cell receptor beta chains from one sample, sequenced in a study of blood T cell repertoires in COVID-19. Profiled with immunoSEQ multiplex PCR; TCRdb holds only in-frame clones, not every one. The profile shows a few hundred thousand clones, about nine tenths of them singletons. Sequencing was carried out using peripheral blood. Receptor source: a woman in her 30s with COVID-19, enrolled during active disease. Both conserved end residues are part of each CDR3. Fields, in order: clone size, J gene, D gene, V gene, CDR3 DNA, CDR3 protein. The D gene is left open where the match is weak. Not every row has a clone size; where given, it reads once, few, many or a size class.

. | TRBJ2-2 | TRBD1 | TRBV5-1 | TGCGCCAGCGCCCGGGACAGGGGAGTGTCCGGGGAGCTGTTTTTT | CASARDRGVSGELFF
. | TRBJ1-1 | . | TRBV11-2 | TGTGCCAGCAGCTTAGATTGGTCAGACACTGAAGCTTTCTTT | CASSLDWSDTEAFF
. | TRBJ1-5 | . | TRBV18 | TGTGCCAGCTCACCGGAGAAGCGGGAGACTCAGCCCCAGCATTTT | CASSPEKRETQPQHF
once | TRBJ1-2 | . | TRBV7-2 | TGTGCCAGCAGCTTTGGCGGGACCTCCTATGGCTACACCTTC | CASSFGGTSYGYTF
. | TRBJ1-1 | . | TRBV9 | TGTGCCAGCTCTCAGGGGAACACTGAAGCTTTCTTT | CASSQGNTEAFF
once | TRBJ2-5 | . | TRBV5-4 | TGTGCCAGCAGCTCCCCCTATCAGGCAACGGAGACCCAGTACTTC | CASSSPYQATETQYF
. | TRBJ1-5 | TRBD1 | TRBV5-8 | TGTGCCAGCAGCCTCAACAGGGGCCAGCCCCAGCATTTT | CASSLNRGQPQHF
. | TRBJ1-3 | . | TRBV2 | TGTGCCAGCACCACAGAGAGCACAGTTGGAAACACCATATATTTT | CASTTESTVGNTIYF
few | TRBJ2-7 | . | TRBV6-5 | TGTGCCAGCTCCCCCCTCTCCCCAGGGAGGAGAGAGCAGTACTTC | CASSPLSPGRREQYF
. | TRBJ2-7 | TRBD2 | TRBV11-2 | TGTGCCAGCAGTCTAGCGGGAGGAACGGGGGGTTACGAGCAGTACTTC | CASSLAGGTGGYEQYF
. | TRBJ1-1 | TRBD1 | TRBV18 | TGTGCCAGCTCACAACAGGGGGCAACTGAAGCTTTCTTT | CASSQQGATEAFF
. | TRBJ2-7 | TRBD2 | TRBV5-1 | TGCGCCAGCACCGAAACTAGCGGGAGCGTTCGGGAGCAGTACTTC | CASTETSGSVREQYF
. | TRBJ2-3 | . | TRBV19 | TGTGCCAGTAGTACCCCGGGACTCGTACAACAAGATACGCAGTATTTT | CASSTPGLVQQDTQYF
many | TRBJ2-2 | TRBD2 | TRBV5-1 | TGCGCCAGCAGCTCTAACCCGGGACTAGCGGGAAAGGGGGAGCTGTTTTTT | CASSSNPGLAGKGELFF
. | TRBJ1-6 | . | TRBV10-3 | TGTGCCATCAATCCCGAGACAAATTCACCCCTCCACTTT | CAINPETNSPLHF
. | TRBJ1-5 | . | TRBV11-2 | TGTGCCAGCAGCTTAAGTCCCAGTCAGCCCCAGCATTTT | CASSLSPSQPQHF
. | TRBJ1-5 | . | TRBV19 | TGTGCCAGTAGTATTGGGTACACAGGGAATCAGCCCCAGCATTTT | CASSIGYTGNQPQHF
once | TRBJ2-2 | TRBD2 | TRBV9 | TGTGCCAGCAGCTCAAGGACTAGCGAAGGGACCGGGGAGCTGTTTTTT | CASSSRTSEGTGELFF
. | TRBJ2-7 | TRBD1 | TRBV27 | TGTGCCAGCAGCTCAGGACAGGGAGGAGTGTACGAGCAGTACTTC | CASSSGQGGVYEQYF
. | TRBJ2-7 | TRBD2 | TRBV19 | TGTGCCAGTAGTATAGGGGGGGGGACCTACGAGCAGTACTTC | CASSIGGGTYEQYF
. | TRBJ1-2 | . | TRBV28 | TGTGCCAGCAGTCCCCCAGGGGACATCTATGGCTACACCTTC | CASSPPGDIYGYTF
. | TRBJ1-2 | . | TRBV30 | TGTGCCTTCTCGGGACACAACTATGGCTACACCTTC | CAFSGHNYGYTF
. | TRBJ1-2 | . | TRBV5-1 | TGCGCCAGCAGCTTAGAAGCGGGGGTTAGGTATGGCTACACCTTC | CASSLEAGVRYGYTF
few | TRBJ2-2 | TRBD2 | TRBV19 | TGTGCCAGTAGCGTAACTAGCGGGAGTGGTAACACCGGGGAGCTGTTTTTT | CASSVTSGSGNTGELFF
. | TRBJ2-1 | . | TRBV12-5 | TGTGCTAGTGGTTCAGTATCAGGGCAGGAGCAGTTCTTC | CASGSVSGQEQFF
. | TRBJ2-7 | TRBD1 | TRBV6-5 | TGTGCCAGCAGTCTCCGACAGGGCTACGAGCAGTACTTC | CASSLRQGYEQYF
. | TRBJ1-1 | . | TRBV7-8 | TGTGCCAGCAGTCAAGACAGGAACACTGAAGCTTTCTTT | CASSQDRNTEAFF
once | TRBJ2-2 | . | TRBV5-4 | TGTGCCAGCAGCTTGGGGCCAGACACCGGGGAGCTGTTTTTT | CASSLGPDTGELFF
. | TRBJ1-2 | . | TRBV7-2 | TGTGCCAGCAGCTTAGTCGAGGGCTCGAACTATGGCTACACCTTC | CASSLVEGSNYGYTF
. | TRBJ1-2 | . | TRBV10-3 | TGTGCCATCCGGCAGGGTACTGCCAGCGTAGATGGCTACACCTTC | CAIRQGTASVDGYTF
. | TRBJ1-2 | TRBD1 | TRBV18 | TGTGCCAGCTCACAGGGACAGGGGGCTCTCTATGGCTACACCTTC | CASSQGQGALYGYTF
once | TRBJ1-6 | . | TRBV3-1/TRBV3-2 | TGTGCCAGCAGCTACTCAGGGGATTCACCCCTCCACTTT | CASSYSGDSPLHF
. | TRBJ2-2 | . | TRBV11-2 | TGTGCCAGCAGCTTAGATCGGGTAGAGGGAAGCGACACCGGGGAGCTGTTTTTT | CASSLDRVEGSDTGELFF
. | TRBJ1-1 | . | TRBV29-1 | TGCAGCGTTGAAGGCACGCGGGACACTGAAGCTTTCTTT | CSVEGTRDTEAFF
. | TRBJ1-1 | . | TRBV15 | TGTGCCACCAGCAGAGCCACGGGGATAATCAATGAAGCTTTCTTT | CATSRATGIINEAFF
. | TRBJ1-1 | . | TRBV18 | TGTGCCAGCTCACTCAGATTACAGGGGAACACTGAAGCTTTCTTT | CASSLRLQGNTEAFF
. | TRBJ2-3 | TRBD2 | TRBV6-5 | TGTGCCAGCAGTCCAACTAGCGGGACCACAGATACGCAGTATTTT | CASSPTSGTTDTQYF
. | TRBJ1-5 | . | TRBV7-6 | TGTGCCAGCAGCCGACACCGGGGGAGCAATCAGCCCCAGCATTTT | CASSRHRGSNQPQHF
. | TRBJ2-1 | . | TRBV3-1/TRBV3-2 | TGTGCCAGCAGCCAAGATTTGACAGTAGGAAATGAGCAGTTCTTC | CASSQDLTVGNEQFF
. | TRBJ2-1 | . | TRBV30 | TGTGCCTGGAAAGGCACAGGGAGCAATGAGCAGTTCTTC | CAWKGTGSNEQFF
. | TRBJ1-3 | TRBD1 | TRBV5-4 | TGTGCCAGCAGCTCCGTGCATTCCGGGACAGTCGGTGGAAACACCATATATTTT | CASSSVHSGTVGGNTIYF